Here is one T cell receptor (beta chain) with its context. The length of the CDR3 is 13 residues. V shed 4 bases and J 6 bases; nucleotides not matched to a gene: 4. Some clones are missing from TCRdb's copy, which holds only in-frame ones; the method was immunoSEQ multiplex PCR. The sample includes approximately 100,000 clones, roughly 87% seen only once; the top ten take approximately 5.2%. These data belong to a study of T cell responses to AZD1222 COVID-19 vaccine. The receptor comes from an adult in good health. The genes are TRBV12-3 or TRBV12-4 and TRBJ2-3, with 7 bases that match TRBD1. This material consisted of peripheral blood, taken on day 0 of AZD1222 vaccination. The CDR3 loop reads CASSYRGDDTQYF. Written as DNA, the CDR3 is TGTGCCAGCAGTTACAGGGGAGATGATACGCAGTATTTT.